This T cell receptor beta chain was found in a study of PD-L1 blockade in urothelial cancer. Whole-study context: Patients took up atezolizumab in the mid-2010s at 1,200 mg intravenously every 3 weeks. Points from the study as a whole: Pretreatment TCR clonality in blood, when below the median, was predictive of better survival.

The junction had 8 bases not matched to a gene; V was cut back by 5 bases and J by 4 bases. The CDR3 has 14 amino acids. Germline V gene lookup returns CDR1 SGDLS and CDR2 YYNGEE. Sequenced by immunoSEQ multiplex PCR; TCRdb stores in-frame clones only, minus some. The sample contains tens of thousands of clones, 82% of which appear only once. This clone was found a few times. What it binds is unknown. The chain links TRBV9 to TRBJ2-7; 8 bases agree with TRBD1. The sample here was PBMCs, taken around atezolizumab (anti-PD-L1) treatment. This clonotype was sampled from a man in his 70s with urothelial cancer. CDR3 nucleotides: TGTGCCAGCAGTCCCGGGACAGGCTCATACGAGCAGTACTTC. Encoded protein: CASSPGTGSYEQYF.